The rows below give T cell receptor beta chains drawn from one sample of a study of T cell repertoires in cytomegalovirus infection. Their recognized antigens are unknown. Using its own MiXCR run on the reads, TCRdb lists one record per CDR3 protein. The table has about 400,000 distinct CDR3 sequences, roughly 34% seen once; the top ten hold 13%. This specimen consisted of cultured PBMCs, obtained from culture after CMV antigen stimulation. The receptors stem from a human donor in good health (CMV status not recorded). Some clones in this sample may be carry-over from other donors' samples. The CDR3 runs from the conserved cysteine through the conserved F or W. Fields, in order: D gene, clone size, V gene, J gene, CDR3 DNA, CDR3 protein. D genes are given only for firm matches. A clone size is listed for some rows: how often the clone was seen (once, few, many), or a class if it is expanded.

d_call: TRBD1; clone_size: few; v_call: TRBV7-6; j_call: TRBJ1-2; cdr3_nt: TGTGCCAGCAGCTTAGGACAGGGGCAAGGAGGCTACACCTTC; cdr3_aa: CASSLGQGQGGYTF
d_call: TRBD2; clone_size: few; v_call: TRBV7-9; j_call: TRBJ2-1; cdr3_nt: TGTGCCAGCAGCTTAGTAGGGTCTAGCGGCATCTTAAGCTCCTACAATGAGCAGTTCTTC; cdr3_aa: CASSLVGSSGILSSYNEQFF
d_call: .; clone_size: few; v_call: TRBV4-3; j_call: TRBJ1-2; cdr3_nt: TGCGCCAGCAGCTTTCGACCCGGGGGGCGCGGCTATGGCTACACCTTC; cdr3_aa: CASSFRPGGRGYGYTF
d_call: .; clone_size: .; v_call: TRBV4-3; j_call: TRBJ1-2; cdr3_nt: TGCGCCAGCAGCCAAGATTGGGGAATCTCAAGGGGTGGTGGCTACACCTTC; cdr3_aa: CASSQDWGISRGGGYTF
d_call: .; clone_size: .; v_call: TRBV30; j_call: TRBJ2-1; cdr3_nt: TGTGCCTGGAGTGTAGGATCCGGGAGTAAGCAGTTCTTC; cdr3_aa: CAWSVGSGSKQFF
d_call: TRBD1; clone_size: once; v_call: TRBV29-1; j_call: TRBJ1-2; cdr3_nt: TGCAGCGTTGAAGTTTTGGGGCACGGGACAGACTATGGCTACACCTTC; cdr3_aa: CSVEVLGHGTDYGYTF
d_call: .; clone_size: .; v_call: TRBV27; j_call: TRBJ2-1; cdr3_nt: TGTGCCAGCAGTTTTCTTCCGGGGCCCCTAAATGAGCAGTTCTTC; cdr3_aa: CASSFLPGPLNEQFF
d_call: .; clone_size: .; v_call: TRBV19; j_call: TRBJ2-2; cdr3_nt: TGTGCCAGTAGTATCAATCGGACCCCCGGGGAGCTGTTTTTT; cdr3_aa: CASSINRTPGELFF
d_call: TRBD2; clone_size: few; v_call: TRBV6-2/TRBV6-3; j_call: TRBJ2-3; cdr3_nt: TGTGCCAGCAGTGGACGGTTGGGACTAGCGGTCCGTGGAGATACGCAGTATTTT; cdr3_aa: CASSGRLGLAVRGDTQYF
d_call: .; clone_size: .; v_call: TRBV29-1; j_call: TRBJ2-7; cdr3_nt: TGCAGCGTTGCCCAGGAGGGCGAGCAGTACTTC; cdr3_aa: CSVAQEGEQYF
d_call: .; clone_size: .; v_call: TRBV7-3; j_call: TRBJ1-1; cdr3_nt: TGTGCCAGCCGGGGTAGTACGGACACTGAAGCTTTCTTT; cdr3_aa: CASRGSTDTEAFF
d_call: .; clone_size: .; v_call: TRBV6-2/TRBV6-3; j_call: TRBJ2-1; cdr3_nt: TGTGCCAGCAGTCAAGGGGCTGGGCAGTTCTTC; cdr3_aa: CASSQGAGQFF
d_call: TRBD2; clone_size: .; v_call: TRBV6-2/TRBV6-3; j_call: TRBJ2-1; cdr3_nt: TGTGCCAGCAGGGGACTAGCGGCCAATGAGCAGTTCTTC; cdr3_aa: CASRGLAANEQFF
d_call: .; clone_size: .; v_call: TRBV12-3/TRBV12-4; j_call: TRBJ2-3; cdr3_nt: TGTGCCAGCAGTTTGGTAATAGCTGTGGATACGCAGTATTTT; cdr3_aa: CASSLVIAVDTQYF
d_call: .; clone_size: few; v_call: TRBV11-2; j_call: TRBJ2-1; cdr3_nt: TGTGCCAGCAGCTTAGATATGTTGAATGAGCAGTTCTTC; cdr3_aa: CASSLDMLNEQFF
d_call: .; clone_size: few; v_call: TRBV7-8; j_call: TRBJ1-2; cdr3_nt: TGTGCCAGCAGCTTATCTAGGAGCTCCTCGGGCTACACCTTC; cdr3_aa: CASSLSRSSSGYTF
d_call: TRBD1; clone_size: .; v_call: TRBV7-3; j_call: TRBJ1-2; cdr3_nt: TGTGCCAGCAGCCATGGACAGGGACCTTATGGCTACACCTTC; cdr3_aa: CASSHGQGPYGYTF
d_call: .; clone_size: few; v_call: TRBV11-2; j_call: TRBJ2-5; cdr3_nt: TGTGCCAGCAGCTTTCGCGGAACCAGAAAACACCAAGAGACCCAGTACTTC; cdr3_aa: CASSFRGTRKHQETQYF
d_call: .; clone_size: many; v_call: TRBV7-6; j_call: TRBJ2-1; cdr3_nt: TGTGCCAGCAGCTTAAAAGGGGGAAAAGACAATGAGCAGTTCTTC; cdr3_aa: CASSLKGGKDNEQFF
d_call: .; clone_size: .; v_call: TRBV6-2/TRBV6-3; j_call: TRBJ2-3; cdr3_nt: TGTGCCAGCAGTCACGCGGCTCTACCCACAGATACGCAGTATTTT; cdr3_aa: CASSHAALPTDTQYF
d_call: .; clone_size: .; v_call: TRBV12-3/TRBV12-4; j_call: TRBJ2-5; cdr3_nt: TGTGCCAGCAGTTCTGGACAGCTCCAAGAGACCCAGTACTTC; cdr3_aa: CASSSGQLQETQYF
d_call: .; clone_size: .; v_call: TRBV7-9; j_call: TRBJ2-1; cdr3_nt: TGTGCCAGCAGTTCTCCGGGCGATGAGCAGTTCTTC; cdr3_aa: CASSSPGDEQFF
d_call: .; clone_size: .; v_call: TRBV20-1; j_call: TRBJ1-5; cdr3_nt: TGCAGTGCAGGGCAGGGAAGTCAGCCCCAGCATTTT; cdr3_aa: CSAGQGSQPQHF
d_call: .; clone_size: .; v_call: TRBV11-2; j_call: TRBJ2-1; cdr3_nt: TGTGCCAGCAGCCCAGCTTCCCTTGGAGAGCAGTTCTTC; cdr3_aa: CASSPASLGEQFF
d_call: TRBD2; clone_size: few; v_call: TRBV7-2; j_call: TRBJ2-3; cdr3_nt: TGTGCCAGCAGTGCGGGAGGTGGCGCAGATACGCAGTATTTT; cdr3_aa: CASSAGGGADTQYF
d_call: TRBD1; clone_size: .; v_call: TRBV20-1; j_call: TRBJ1-2; cdr3_nt: TGCAGTGCTAGAGACGGACAGGGTTCTTCTAACTATGGCTACACCTTC; cdr3_aa: CSARDGQGSSNYGYTF
d_call: .; clone_size: many; v_call: TRBV7-2; j_call: TRBJ2-7; cdr3_nt: TGTGCCAGCAGCTTAAACAACAGGGTAGCAGGCTACGAGCAGTACTTC; cdr3_aa: CASSLNNRVAGYEQYF
d_call: TRBD2; clone_size: few; v_call: TRBV12-3/TRBV12-4; j_call: TRBJ2-7; cdr3_nt: TGTGCCAGCACCTTCGGGACTACCTACGAGCAGTACTTC; cdr3_aa: CASTFGTTYEQYF
d_call: TRBD1; clone_size: few; v_call: TRBV12-3/TRBV12-4; j_call: TRBJ1-5; cdr3_nt: TGTGCCAGCAGTTTTGTCGGGACAGGTGAACAGCCCCAGCATTTT; cdr3_aa: CASSFVGTGEQPQHF
d_call: .; clone_size: few; v_call: TRBV14; j_call: TRBJ1-6; cdr3_nt: TGTGCCAGCAGCCAGATGGATAATTCACCCCTCCACTTT; cdr3_aa: CASSQMDNSPLHF
d_call: .; clone_size: few; v_call: TRBV7-6; j_call: TRBJ2-1; cdr3_nt: TGTGCCAGCAGCCCGATAGGAAGACTTGAGCAGTTCTTC; cdr3_aa: CASSPIGRLEQFF
d_call: .; clone_size: .; v_call: TRBV18; j_call: TRBJ1-5; cdr3_nt: TGTGCCAGCTCAACCAGTAGGGACCAGCCCCAGCATTTT; cdr3_aa: CASSTSRDQPQHF
d_call: .; clone_size: once; v_call: TRBV19; j_call: TRBJ2-7; cdr3_nt: TGTGCCAGTAGTATAATGGCAGGAGACTTCTACGAGCAGTACTTC; cdr3_aa: CASSIMAGDFYEQYF
d_call: .; clone_size: .; v_call: TRBV18; j_call: TRBJ2-7; cdr3_nt: TGTGCCAGCTCATTTCAGGGTGACGAGCAGTACTTC; cdr3_aa: CASSFQGDEQYF
d_call: .; clone_size: .; v_call: TRBV5-6; j_call: TRBJ1-1; cdr3_nt: TGTGCCAGCACTTTCGGAGGCATGAACACTGTAGCTTTCTTT; cdr3_aa: CASTFGGMNTVAFF